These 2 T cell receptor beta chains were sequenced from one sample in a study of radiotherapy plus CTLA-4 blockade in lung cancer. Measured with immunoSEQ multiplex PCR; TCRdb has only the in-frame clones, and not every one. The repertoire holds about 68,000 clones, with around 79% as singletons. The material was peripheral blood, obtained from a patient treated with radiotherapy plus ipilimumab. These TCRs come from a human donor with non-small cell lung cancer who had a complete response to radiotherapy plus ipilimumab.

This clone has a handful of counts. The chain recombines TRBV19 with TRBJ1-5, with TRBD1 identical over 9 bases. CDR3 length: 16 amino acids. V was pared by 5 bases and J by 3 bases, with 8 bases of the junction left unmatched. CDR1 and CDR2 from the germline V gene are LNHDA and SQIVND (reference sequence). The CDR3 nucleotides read TGTGCCAGTAGTCTCCAGGGGACAGGGTTCAATCAGCCCCAGCATTTT. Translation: CASSLQGTGFNQPQHF.

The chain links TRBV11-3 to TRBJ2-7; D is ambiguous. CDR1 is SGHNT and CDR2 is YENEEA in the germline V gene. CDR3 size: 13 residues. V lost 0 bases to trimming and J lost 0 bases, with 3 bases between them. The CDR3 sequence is CASSLEFSYEQYV. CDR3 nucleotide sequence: TGTGCCAGCAGCTTAGAGTTCTCCTACGAGCAGTACGTC.